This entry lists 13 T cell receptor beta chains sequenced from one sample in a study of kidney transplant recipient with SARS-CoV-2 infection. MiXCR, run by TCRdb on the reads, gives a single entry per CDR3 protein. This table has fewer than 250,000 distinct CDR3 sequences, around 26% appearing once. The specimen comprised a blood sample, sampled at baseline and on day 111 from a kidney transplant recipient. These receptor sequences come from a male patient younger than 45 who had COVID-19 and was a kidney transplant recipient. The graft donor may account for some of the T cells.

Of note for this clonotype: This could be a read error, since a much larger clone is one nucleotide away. The CDR3 coding sequence is TGCAGTGCTTACAATCGGCTGTTTCGAAAGACCTATGGCTACACCTTC. Protein sequence: CSAYNRLFRKTYGYTF. The chain couples TRBV20-1 to TRBJ1-2; D is unclear. The CDR3 is made up of 16 amino acids. Deletions cut 5 bases from V and 4 bases from J, with 23 bases between. Germline V gives CDR1 DFQATT, CDR2 SNEGSKA (reference sequence).

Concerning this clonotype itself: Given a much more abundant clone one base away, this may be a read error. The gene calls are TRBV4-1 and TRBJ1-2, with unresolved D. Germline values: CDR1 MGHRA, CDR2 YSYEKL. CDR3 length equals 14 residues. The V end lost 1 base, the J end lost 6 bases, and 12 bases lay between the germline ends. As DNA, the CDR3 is TGCGCCAGCAGCCAAGTAGGAAGTGGGAATGGCTACACCTTC. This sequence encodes CASSQVGSGNGYTF.

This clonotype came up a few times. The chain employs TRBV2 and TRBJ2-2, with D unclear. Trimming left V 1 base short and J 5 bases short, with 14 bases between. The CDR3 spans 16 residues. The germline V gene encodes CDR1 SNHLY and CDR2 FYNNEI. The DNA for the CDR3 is TGTGCCAGCAGTGAAGACAGAGAGAGTTTGACCGGGGAGCTGTTTTTT. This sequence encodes CASSEDRESLTGELFF.

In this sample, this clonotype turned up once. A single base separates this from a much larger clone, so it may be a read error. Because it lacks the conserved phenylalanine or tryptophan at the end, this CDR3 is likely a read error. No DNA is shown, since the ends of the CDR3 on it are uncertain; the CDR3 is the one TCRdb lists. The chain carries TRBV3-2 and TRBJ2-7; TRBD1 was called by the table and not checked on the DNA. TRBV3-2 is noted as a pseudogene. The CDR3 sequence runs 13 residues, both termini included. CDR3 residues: CASSQRGTYEQYI.

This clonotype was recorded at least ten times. The CDR3 DNA reads as TGTGCCAGCTTCATTATCAATAGTCGAAAGACCTATGGCTACACCTTC. This codes for CASFIINSRKTYGYTF. V gene TRBV5-6 combines with J gene TRBJ1-2, with D hard to call. The CDR3 extends over 16 amino acids. The V and J ends lost 7 bases and 4 bases respectively, with 23 bases between them. Germline loops: CDR1 SGHDT, CDR2 YYEEEE.

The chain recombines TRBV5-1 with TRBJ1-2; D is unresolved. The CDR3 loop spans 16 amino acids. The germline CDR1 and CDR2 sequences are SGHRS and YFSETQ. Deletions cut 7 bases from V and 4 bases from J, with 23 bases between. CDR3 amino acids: CASSRLSVRKTYGYTF. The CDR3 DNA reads TGCGCCAGCTCGCGACTATCGGTTCGAAAGACCTATGGCTACACCTTC.

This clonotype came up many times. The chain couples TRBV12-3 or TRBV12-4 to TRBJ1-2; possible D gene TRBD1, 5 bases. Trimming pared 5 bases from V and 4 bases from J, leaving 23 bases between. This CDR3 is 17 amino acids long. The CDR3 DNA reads TGTGCCAGCAGTGTTCGTGACAGCTTCCGAAAGACCTATGGCTACACCTTC. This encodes CASSVRDSFRKTYGYTF.

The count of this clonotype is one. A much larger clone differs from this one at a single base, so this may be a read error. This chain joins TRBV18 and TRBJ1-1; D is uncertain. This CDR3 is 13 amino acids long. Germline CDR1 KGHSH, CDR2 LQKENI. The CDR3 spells CANSQDLGSEAFF. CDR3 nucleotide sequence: TGTGCCAACTCACAAGACCTAGGGTCTGAAGCTTTCTTT.

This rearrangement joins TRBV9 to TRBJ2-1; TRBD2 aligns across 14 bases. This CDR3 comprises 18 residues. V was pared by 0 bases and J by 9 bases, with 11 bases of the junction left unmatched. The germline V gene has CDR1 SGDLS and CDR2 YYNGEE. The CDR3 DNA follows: TGTGCCAGCAGCGTAGTAGGGGGGGGACTAGCGGGAGTTGGTGAGCAGTTCTTC. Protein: CASSVVGGGLAGVGEQFF. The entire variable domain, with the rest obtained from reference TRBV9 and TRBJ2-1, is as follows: DSGVTQTPKHLITATGQRVTLRCSPRSGDLSVYWYQQSLDQGLQFLIQYYNGEERAKGNILERFSAQQFPDLHSELNLSSLELGDSALYFCASSVVGGGLAGVGEQFFGPGTRLTVL.

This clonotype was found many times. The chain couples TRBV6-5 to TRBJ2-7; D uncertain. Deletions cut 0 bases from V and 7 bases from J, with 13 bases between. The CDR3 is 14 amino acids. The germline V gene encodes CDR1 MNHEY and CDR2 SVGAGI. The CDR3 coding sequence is TGTGCCAGCAGTTACTCGGCTGGTATGGGAGAGCAGTACTTC. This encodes CASSYSAGMGEQYF.

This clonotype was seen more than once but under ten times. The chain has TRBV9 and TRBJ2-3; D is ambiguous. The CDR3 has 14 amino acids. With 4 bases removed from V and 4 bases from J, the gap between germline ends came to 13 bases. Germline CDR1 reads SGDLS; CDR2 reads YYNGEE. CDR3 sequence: CASSPGSQSDTQYF. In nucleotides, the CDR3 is TGTGCCAGCAGCCCCGGATCTCAATCAGATACGCAGTATTTT.

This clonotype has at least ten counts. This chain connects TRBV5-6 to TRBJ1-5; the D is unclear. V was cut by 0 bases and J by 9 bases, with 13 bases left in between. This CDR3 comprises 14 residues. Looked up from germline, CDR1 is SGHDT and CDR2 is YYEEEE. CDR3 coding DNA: TGTGCCAGCAGCTTGGCAGGAAGCCTTGTGCCCCAGCATTTT. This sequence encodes CASSLAGSLVPQHF.

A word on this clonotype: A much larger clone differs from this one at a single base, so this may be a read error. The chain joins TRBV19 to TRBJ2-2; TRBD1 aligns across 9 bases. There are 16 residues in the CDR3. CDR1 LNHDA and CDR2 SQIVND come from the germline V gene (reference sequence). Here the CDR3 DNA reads TGTGCCAGTAGTATCGGGACAGGGATCTCGACCGGGGAGCTGTCTTTT. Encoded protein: CASSIGTGISTGELSF. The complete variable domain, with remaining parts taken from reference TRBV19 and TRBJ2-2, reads DGGITQSPKYLFRKEGQNVTLSCEQNLNHDAMYWYRQDPGQGLRLIYYSQIVNDFQKGDIAEGYSVSREKKESFPLTVTSAQKNPTAFYLCASSIGTGISTGELSFGEGSRLTVL.